The next 6 T cell receptor beta chains were all read from a single sample in a study of human T cells and chemical hapten exposure. Specified time point: pre-sensitization, week 0. The treatment denotes: therapeutic diphenylcyclopropenone sensitization with weekly scalp DPC. TCRdb used MiXCR to reprocess the RACE reads, holding one entry per CDR3 protein. The profile shows about 300,000 distinct CDR3 sequences, over 5% of them singletons. This specimen was whole blood, taken in connection with sensitization to the hapten diphenylcyclopropenone (DPC). All receptors come from a woman aged 18-30 years with alopecia areata. Some clones in this sample may be carry-over from other donors' samples.

At least ten counts were recorded for this clonotype. This sequence joins TRBV21-1 and TRBJ1-1; the table's D call, TRBD1, was not checked against the DNA. TRBV21-1 is assigned pseudogene status. This CDR3 is 13 amino acids long. CDR3 sequence: CASSKQEPLRAFF. CDR3 DNA: TGTGCCAGCAGCAAGCAAGAACCCCTGAGAGCTTTCTTT.

This clonotype was picked up a small number of times. The rearrangement joins TRBV4-2 to TRBJ2-7; 8 nucleotides align to TRBD2. Trimming removed 1 base from V and 3 bases from J; junction bases left unmatched: 11. Germline assignment: CDR1 LGHNA and CDR2 YNFKEQ. CDR3 length equals 17 residues. The CDR3 here is CASSQAPVSAGGYEQYF. In DNA form, the CDR3 reads TGTGCCAGCAGCCAAGCACCCGTTTCGGCGGGGGGCTACGAGCAGTACTTC.

CDR3 coding DNA: TGTGCCAGCAGCCGGGACTCAACCACAGATACGCAGTATTTT. This codes for CASSRDSTTDTQYF. This sequence joins TRBV7-2 and TRBJ2-3, with D possibly matching TRBD2 (6 bases). This CDR3 is 14 amino acids long. Germline CDR1 SGHTA, CDR2 FQGNSA. Trimming cost V 5 bases and J 2 bases, with 11 bases left between them. The full variable domain, in which reference TRBV7-2 and TRBJ2-3 provide the parts outside the CDR3, is GAGVSQSPSNKVTEKGKDVELRCDPISGHTALYWYRQSLGQGLEFLIYFQGNSAPDKSGLPSDRFSAERTGGSVSTLTIQRTQQEDSAVYLCASSRDSTTDTQYFGPGTRLTVL.

This clonotype has just a few counts. The chain uses TRBV4-3 and TRBJ1-1; 10 bases fit TRBD1. The CDR3 consists of 17 residues. Trimming at V came to 0 bases and at J to 5 bases, leaving 9 bases not matched to a gene. CDR1 is LGHNA, CDR2 YSLEER, per germline. The CDR3 sequence is CASSQDIGTGVGTEAFF. CDR3 nucleotides: TGCGCCAGCAGCCAAGATATAGGGACAGGGGTAGGAACTGAAGCTTTCTTT.

At least ten counts were recorded for this clonotype. The V call is TRBV11-3, the J call TRBJ2-3; 10 bases map to TRBD2. The CDR3 has 17 residues. Germline values: CDR1 SGHNT, CDR2 YENEEA. Germline trimming cut 0 bases from V and 2 bases from J; bases unmatched to any gene: 5. CDR3 protein: CASSLDQLAGATDTQYF. The DNA for the CDR3 is TGTGCCAGCAGCTTAGATCAGCTAGCGGGGGCCACAGATACGCAGTATTTT.

In this sample, this clonotype turned up a few times. V and J are TRBV29-1 and TRBJ2-7; 10 bases are shared with TRBD2. Germline V gene data show CDR1 as SQVTM and CDR2 as ANQGSEA. The CDR3 totals 14 residues. Trimming removed 6 bases from V and 1 base from J; junction bases left unmatched: 6. CDR3 in DNA: TGCAGCGTACCCGAGCGGGGGGGATCCTACGAGCAGTACTTC. Translation gives CSVPERGGSYEQYF.